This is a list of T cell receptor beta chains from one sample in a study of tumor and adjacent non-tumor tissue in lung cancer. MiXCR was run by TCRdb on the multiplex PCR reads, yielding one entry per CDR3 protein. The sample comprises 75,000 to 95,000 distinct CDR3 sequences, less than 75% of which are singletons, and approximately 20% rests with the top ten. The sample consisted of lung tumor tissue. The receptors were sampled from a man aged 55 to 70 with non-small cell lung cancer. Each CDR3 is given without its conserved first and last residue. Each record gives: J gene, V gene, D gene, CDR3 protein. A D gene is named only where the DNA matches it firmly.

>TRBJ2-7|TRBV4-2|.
ASSRELGRVHEQY
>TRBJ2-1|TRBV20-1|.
SASGSGLTGAYNERF
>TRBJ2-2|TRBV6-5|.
TGSSGIPGELF
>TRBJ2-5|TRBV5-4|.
VSSLEAGSEAQY
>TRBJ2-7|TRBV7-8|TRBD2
ASSRTIGRARSTYEQY
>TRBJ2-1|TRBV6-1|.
ASKRRYNGQF
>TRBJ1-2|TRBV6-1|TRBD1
VSTRDRSPVNYGYT
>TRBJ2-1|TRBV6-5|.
ASSYGSSYNEQF
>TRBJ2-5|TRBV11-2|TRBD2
ASNLHGLAVQETRY
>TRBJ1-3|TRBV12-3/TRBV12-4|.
ASSFEGGSGNTIY
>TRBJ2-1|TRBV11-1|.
ASSLIGRQDERF
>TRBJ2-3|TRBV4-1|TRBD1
VSSQEADRVYTQY
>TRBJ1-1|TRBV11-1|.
ASRTGGLAF
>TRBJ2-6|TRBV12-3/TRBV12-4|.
PSSFFDFFDSASSGANVLT
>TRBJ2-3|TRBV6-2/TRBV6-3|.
ASSKREAVDTQY
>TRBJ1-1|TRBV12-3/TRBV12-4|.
VSSFLGFTEAF
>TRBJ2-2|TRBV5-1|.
ASSLLGRDPPGSCF
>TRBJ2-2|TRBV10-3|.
VISELAHRELF
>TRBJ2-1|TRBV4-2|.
ASSQGSYNEQF
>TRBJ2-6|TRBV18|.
ASSPISLTSGANVLT
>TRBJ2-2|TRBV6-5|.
ASSQILDSTGELF
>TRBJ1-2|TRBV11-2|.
ASSTSVGVGGYT
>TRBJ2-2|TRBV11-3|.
ASSFDRNTGELF
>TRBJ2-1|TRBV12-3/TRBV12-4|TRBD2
ASRLAWGRRYNEQF
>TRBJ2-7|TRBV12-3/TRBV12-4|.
ASSVADYEQY
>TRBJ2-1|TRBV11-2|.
ASNSHRGMRDEQL
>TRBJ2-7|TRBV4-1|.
TSSGRFGHKQY
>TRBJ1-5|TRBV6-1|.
VKSEMGASNQPQH
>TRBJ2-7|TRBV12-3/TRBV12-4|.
ARSKIVDLWY
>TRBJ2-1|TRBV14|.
ASSSSSNNEKF
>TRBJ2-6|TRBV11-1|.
ASSFVGSSGANVLT
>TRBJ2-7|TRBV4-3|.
VSSQTGSQQY
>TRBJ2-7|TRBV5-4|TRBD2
ASSLKRLAVSSYEQY
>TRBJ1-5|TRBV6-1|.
DSSDKLGGKRPQH
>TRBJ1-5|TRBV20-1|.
SAREEGGPNQPQH
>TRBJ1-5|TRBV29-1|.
SAQGHWDQPQH
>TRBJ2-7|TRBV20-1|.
SVNTDYEQY
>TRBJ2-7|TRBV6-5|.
AWGQDREGTYGQY
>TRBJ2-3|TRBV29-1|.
SVEEVEEMQY
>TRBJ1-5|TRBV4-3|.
ASGRDWGGWVKPKH
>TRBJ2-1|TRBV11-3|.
ASSLESGLPYNDQF